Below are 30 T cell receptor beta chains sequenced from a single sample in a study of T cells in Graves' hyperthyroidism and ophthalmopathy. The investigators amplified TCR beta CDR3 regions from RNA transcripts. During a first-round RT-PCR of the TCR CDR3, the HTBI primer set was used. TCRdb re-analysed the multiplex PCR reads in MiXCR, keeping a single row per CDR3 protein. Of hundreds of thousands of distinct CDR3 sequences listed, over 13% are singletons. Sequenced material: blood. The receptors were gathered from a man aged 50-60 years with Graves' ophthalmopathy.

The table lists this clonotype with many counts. CDR3 amino acids: CSASLPRDRATEAFF. The CDR3 DNA sequence: TGCAGTGCCAGTCTCCCCCGGGACAGGGCGACTGAAGCTTTCTTT. V usage is TRBV20-1 and J usage is TRBJ1-1, with TRBD1 matching over 9 bases. This CDR3 region has 15 residues. V was pared by 6 bases and J by 5 bases, with 13 bases of the junction left unmatched. CDR1 is DFQATT, CDR2 SNEGSKA, per germline (reference sequence).

The CDR3 coding sequence is TGTGCCAGTAGTATGGGACTAGCGGGAGTGAAACAGTACTTC. Its protein product is CASSMGLAGVKQYF. V gene TRBV19 combines with J gene TRBJ2-5, with TRBD2 matching 14 bases. Trimming removed 3 bases from V and 11 bases from J; junction bases left unmatched: 5. Germline V gene data show CDR1 as LNHDA and CDR2 as SQIVND (reference sequence). The CDR3 totals 14 residues.

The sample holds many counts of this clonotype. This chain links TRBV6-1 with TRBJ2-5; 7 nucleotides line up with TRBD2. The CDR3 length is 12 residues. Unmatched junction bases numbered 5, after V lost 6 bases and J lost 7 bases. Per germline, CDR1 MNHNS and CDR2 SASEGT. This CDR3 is CASRGGSVTQYF. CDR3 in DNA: TGTGCCAGCAGGGGGGGGAGCGTGACCCAGTACTTC.

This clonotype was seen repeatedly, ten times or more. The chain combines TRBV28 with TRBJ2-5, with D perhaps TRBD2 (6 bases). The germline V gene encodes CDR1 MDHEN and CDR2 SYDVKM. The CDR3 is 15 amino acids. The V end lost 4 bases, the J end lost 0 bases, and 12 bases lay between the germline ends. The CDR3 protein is CASSSPTSYQETQYF. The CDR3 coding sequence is TGTGCCAGCAGTTCCCCAACTAGCTACCAAGAGACCCAGTACTTC.

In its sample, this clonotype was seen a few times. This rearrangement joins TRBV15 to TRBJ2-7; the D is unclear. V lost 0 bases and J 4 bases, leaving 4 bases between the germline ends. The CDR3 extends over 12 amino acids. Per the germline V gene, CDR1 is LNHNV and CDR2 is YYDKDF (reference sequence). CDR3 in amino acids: CATSRDGYEQYF. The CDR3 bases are TGTGCCACCAGCAGAGATGGGTACGAGCAGTACTTC.

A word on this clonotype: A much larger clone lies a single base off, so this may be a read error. The DNA for the CDR3 is TGCAGTGCTAGAGATGGGAGGGGAGCCAATGAGCAGTTCTTC. Amino acid sequence: CSARDGRGANEQFF. The V call is TRBV20-1, the J call TRBJ2-1; 7 bases agree with TRBD2. V was pared by 0 bases and J by 6 bases, with 5 bases of the junction left unmatched. This CDR3 is 14 amino acids long. Germline CDR1 and CDR2: DFQATT and SNEGSKA (reference sequence).

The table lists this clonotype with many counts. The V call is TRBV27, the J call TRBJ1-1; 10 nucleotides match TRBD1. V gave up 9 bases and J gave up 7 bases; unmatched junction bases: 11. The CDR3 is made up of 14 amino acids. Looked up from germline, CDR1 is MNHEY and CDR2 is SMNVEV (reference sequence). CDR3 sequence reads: CASSSGTGVGEAFF. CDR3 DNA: TGTGCCAGTTCCTCCGGGACAGGGGTAGGTGAAGCTTTCTTT.

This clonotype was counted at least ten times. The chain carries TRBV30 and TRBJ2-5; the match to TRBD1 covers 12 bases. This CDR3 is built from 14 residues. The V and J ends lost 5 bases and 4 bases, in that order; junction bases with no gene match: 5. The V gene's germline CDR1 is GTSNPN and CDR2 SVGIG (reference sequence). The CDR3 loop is CAWGGQGALETQYF. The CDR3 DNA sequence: TGTGCCTGGGGGGGACAGGGGGCTTTAGAGACCCAGTACTTC.

The chain's CDR3 is CASSVEPRGLAGGGEQFF. The DNA of the CDR3 is TGTGCCAGCAGCGTAGAGCCGAGAGGACTAGCGGGAGGAGGTGAGCAGTTCTTC. V usage is TRBV9 and J usage is TRBJ2-1; TRBD2 matches at 14 bases. Germline trimming cut 0 bases from V and 9 bases from J; bases unmatched to any gene: 11. Germline V gene sequence: CDR1 SGDLS, CDR2 YYNGEE. The CDR3 is 18 residues long.

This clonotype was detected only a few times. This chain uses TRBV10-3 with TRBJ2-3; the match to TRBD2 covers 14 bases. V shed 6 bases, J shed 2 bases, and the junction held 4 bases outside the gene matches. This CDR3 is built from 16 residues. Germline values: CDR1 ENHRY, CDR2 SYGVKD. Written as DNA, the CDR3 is TGTGCCATCAGCGGGGGACTAGCGGGAGACACAGATACGCAGTATTTT. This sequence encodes CAISGGLAGDTDTQYF.

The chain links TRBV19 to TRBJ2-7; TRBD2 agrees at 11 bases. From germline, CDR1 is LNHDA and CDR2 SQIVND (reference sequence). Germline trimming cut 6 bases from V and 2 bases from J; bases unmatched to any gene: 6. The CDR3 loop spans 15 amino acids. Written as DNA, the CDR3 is TGTGCCAGTAGACCACTAGCGGGAGAGACCTACGAGCAGTACTTC. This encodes CASRPLAGETYEQYF.

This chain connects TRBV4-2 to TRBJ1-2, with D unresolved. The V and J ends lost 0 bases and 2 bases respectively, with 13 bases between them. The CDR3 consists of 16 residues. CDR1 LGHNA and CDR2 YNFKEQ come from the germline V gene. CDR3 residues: CASSQEPGSSNYGYTF. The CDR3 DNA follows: TGTGCCAGCAGCCAAGAACCCGGGTCGTCCAACTATGGCTACACCTTC.

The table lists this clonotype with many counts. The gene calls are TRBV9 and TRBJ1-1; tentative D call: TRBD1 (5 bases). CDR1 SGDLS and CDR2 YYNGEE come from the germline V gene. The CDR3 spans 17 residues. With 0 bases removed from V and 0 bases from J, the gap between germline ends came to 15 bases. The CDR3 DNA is TGTGCCAGCAGCGTAGGTGCAGGGTCCGTTTTGAACACTGAAGCTTTCTTT. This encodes CASSVGAGSVLNTEAFF.

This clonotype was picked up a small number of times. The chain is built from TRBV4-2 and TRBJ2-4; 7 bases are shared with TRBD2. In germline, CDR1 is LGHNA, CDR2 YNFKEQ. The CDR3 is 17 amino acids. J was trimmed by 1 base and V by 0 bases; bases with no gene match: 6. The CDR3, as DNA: TGTGCCAGCAGCCAAGAGGGAGCGGGGTGGGCCAAAAACATTCAGTACTTC. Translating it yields CASSQEGAGWAKNIQYF.

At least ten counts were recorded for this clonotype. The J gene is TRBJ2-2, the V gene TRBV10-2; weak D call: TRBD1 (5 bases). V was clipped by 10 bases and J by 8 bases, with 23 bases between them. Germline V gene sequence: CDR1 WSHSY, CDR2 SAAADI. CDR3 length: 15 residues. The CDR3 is CATSLQGRAVGELFF. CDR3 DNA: TGCGCCACTTCCCTGCAGGGCAGGGCGGTGGGGGAGCTGTTTTTT.

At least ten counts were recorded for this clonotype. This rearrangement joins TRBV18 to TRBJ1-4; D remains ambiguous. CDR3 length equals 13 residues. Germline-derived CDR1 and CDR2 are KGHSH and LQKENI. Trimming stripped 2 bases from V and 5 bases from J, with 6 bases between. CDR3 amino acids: CASSPTQNEKLFF. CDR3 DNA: TGTGCCAGCTCACCAACACAGAATGAAAAACTGTTTTTT.

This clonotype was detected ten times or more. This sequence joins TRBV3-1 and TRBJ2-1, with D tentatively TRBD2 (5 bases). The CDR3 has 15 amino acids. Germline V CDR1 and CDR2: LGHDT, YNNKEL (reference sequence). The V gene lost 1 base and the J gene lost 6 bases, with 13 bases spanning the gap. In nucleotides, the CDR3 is TGTGCCAGCAGCCAAGGCGGAGGTAACTCCAATGAGCAGTTCTTC. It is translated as CASSQGGGNSNEQFF.

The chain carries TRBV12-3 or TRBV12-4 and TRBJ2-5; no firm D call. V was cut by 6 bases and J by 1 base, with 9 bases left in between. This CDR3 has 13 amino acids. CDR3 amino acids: CASSPWAQETQYF. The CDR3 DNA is TGTGCCAGCAGCCCGTGGGCCCAAGAGACCCAGTACTTC.

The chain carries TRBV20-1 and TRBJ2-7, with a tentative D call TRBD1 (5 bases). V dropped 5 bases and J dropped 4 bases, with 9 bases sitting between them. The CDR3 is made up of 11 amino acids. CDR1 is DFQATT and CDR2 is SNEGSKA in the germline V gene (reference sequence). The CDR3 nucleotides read TGCAGTGCTTACGACAGTTACGAGCAGTACTTC. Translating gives CSAYDSYEQYF.

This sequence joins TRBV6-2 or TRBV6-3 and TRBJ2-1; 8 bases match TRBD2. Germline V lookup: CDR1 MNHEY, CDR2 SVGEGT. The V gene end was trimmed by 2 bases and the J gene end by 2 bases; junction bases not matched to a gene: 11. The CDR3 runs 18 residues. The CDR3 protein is CASSYPILAGYTYNEQFF. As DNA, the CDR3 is TGTGCCAGCAGTTACCCAATATTAGCGGGATATACCTACAATGAGCAGTTCTTC.

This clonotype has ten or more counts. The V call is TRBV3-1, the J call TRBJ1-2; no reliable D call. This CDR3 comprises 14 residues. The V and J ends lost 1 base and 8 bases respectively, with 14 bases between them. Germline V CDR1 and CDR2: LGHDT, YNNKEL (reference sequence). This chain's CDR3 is CASSQVRAAGGYTF. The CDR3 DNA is TGTGCCAGCAGCCAAGTAAGGGCGGCCGGGGGCTACACCTTC.

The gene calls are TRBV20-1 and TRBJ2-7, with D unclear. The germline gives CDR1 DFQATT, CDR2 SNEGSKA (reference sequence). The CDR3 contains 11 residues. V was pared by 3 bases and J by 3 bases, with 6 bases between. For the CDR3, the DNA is TGCAGTGCTAGGGATATCTACGAGCAGTACTTC. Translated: CSARDIYEQYF.

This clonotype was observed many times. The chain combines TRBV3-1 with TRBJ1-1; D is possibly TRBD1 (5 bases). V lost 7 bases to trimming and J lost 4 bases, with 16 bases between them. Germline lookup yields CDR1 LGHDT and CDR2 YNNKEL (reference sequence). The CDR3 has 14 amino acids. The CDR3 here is CASTSSPGGTEAFF. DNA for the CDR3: TGTGCCAGCACCTCAAGTCCGGGGGGCACTGAAGCTTTCTTT.

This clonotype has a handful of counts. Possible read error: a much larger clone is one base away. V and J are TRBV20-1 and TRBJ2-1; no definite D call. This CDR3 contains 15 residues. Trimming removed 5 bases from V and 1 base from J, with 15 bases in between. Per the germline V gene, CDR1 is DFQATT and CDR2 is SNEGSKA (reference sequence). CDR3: CSAAPAVKSYNEQFF. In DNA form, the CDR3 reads TGCAGTGCTGCTCCAGCCGTAAAATCCTACAATGAGCAGTTCTTC.

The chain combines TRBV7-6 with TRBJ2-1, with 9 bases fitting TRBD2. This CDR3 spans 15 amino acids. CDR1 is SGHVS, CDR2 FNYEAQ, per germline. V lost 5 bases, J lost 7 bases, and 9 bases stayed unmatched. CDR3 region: CASSTVAGAGNEQFF. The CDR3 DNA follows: TGTGCCAGCAGCACCGTAGCGGGAGCAGGGAATGAGCAGTTCTTC. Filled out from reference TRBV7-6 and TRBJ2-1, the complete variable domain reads GAGVSQSPRYKVTKRGQDVALRCDPISGHVSLYWYRQALGQGPEFLTYFNYEAQQDKSGLPNDRFSAERPEGSISTLTIQRTEQRDSAMYRCASSTVAGAGNEQFFGPGTRLTVL.

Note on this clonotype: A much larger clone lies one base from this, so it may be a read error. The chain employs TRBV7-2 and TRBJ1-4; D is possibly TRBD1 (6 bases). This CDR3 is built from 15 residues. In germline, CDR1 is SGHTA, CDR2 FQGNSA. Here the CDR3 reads CAGSLVGGAEEKLFF. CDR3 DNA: TGTGCCGGCAGCTTAGTAGGGGGGGCCGAGGAAAAACTGTTTTTT. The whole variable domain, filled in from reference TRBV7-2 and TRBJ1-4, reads GAGVSQSPSNKVTEKGKDVELRCDPISGHTALYWYRQSLGQGLEFLIYFQGNSAPDKSGLPSDRFSAERTGGSVSTLTIQRTQQEDSAVYLCAGSLVGGAEEKLFFGSGTQLSVL.

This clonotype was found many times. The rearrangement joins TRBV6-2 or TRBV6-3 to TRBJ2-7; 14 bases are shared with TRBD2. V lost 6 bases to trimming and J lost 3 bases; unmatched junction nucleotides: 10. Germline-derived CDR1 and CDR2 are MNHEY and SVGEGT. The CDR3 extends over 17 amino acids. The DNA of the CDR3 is TGTGCCAGCAGGGCCATAACGGGACTAGCGGGAGACTACGAGCAGTACTTC. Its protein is CASRAITGLAGDYEQYF.

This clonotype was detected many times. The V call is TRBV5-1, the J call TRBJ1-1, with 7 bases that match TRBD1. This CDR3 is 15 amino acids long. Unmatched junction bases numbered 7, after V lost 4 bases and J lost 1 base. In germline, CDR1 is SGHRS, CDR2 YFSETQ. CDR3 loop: CASSPYRTGNTEAFF. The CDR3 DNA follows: TGCGCCAGCAGCCCATACCGGACAGGGAACACTGAAGCTTTCTTT.

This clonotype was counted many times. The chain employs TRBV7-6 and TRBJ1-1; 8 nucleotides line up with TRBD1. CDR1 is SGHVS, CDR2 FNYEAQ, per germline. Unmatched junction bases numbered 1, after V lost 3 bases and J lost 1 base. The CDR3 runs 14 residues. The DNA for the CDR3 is TGTGCCAGCAGCTTCGGACAGGGGAACACTGAAGCTTTCTTT. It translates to CASSFGQGNTEAFF.

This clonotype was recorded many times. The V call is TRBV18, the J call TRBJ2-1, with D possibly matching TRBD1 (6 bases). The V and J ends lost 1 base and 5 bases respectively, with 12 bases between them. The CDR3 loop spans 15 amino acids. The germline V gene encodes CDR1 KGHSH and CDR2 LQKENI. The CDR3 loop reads CASSPLPSGDNEQFF. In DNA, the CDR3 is TGTGCCAGCTCACCACTTCCTTCAGGGGACAATGAGCAGTTCTTC.